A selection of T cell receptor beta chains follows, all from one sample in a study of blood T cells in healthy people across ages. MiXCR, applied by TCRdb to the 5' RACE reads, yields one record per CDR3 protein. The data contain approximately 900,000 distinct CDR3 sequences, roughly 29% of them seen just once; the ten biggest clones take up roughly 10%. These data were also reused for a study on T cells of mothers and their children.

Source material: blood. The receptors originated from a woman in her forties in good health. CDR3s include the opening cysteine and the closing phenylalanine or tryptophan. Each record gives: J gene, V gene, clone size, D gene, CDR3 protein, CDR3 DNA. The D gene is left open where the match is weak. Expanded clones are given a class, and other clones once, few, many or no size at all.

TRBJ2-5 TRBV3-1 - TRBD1 CASSSMDRVGETQYF TGTGCCAGCAGCTCGATGGACAGGGTCGGCGAGACCCAGTACTTC
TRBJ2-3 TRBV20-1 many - CSASLPRRPGDTQYF TGCAGTGCTAGTCTCCCCCGTCGGCCCGGAGATACGCAGTATTTT
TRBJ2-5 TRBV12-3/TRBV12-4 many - CASSLGRAVQYF TGTGCCAGCAGCCTCGGCAGGGCAGTGCAGTACTTC
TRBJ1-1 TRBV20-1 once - CSARRTQGTTEAFF TGCAGTGCTAGACGAACACAGGGAACCACTGAAGCTTTCTTT
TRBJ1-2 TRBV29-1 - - CSVPDRRANYGYTF TGCAGCGTTCCTGACAGGAGAGCTAACTATGGCTACACCTTC
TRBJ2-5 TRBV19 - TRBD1 CAGRSLRGLQETQYF TGTGCCGGTAGGAGCCTTAGGGGGCTCCAAGAGACCCAGTACTTC
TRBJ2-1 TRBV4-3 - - CASSQGSGKGHNEQFF TGCGCCAGCAGCCAAGGATCGGGGAAGGGGCACAATGAGCAGTTCTTC
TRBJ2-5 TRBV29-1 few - CSVEGAGALGETQYF TGCAGCGTTGAAGGGGCCGGGGCGCTGGGGGAGACCCAGTACTTC
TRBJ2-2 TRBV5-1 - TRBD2 CASSLAREPFF TGCGCCAGCAGCCTCGCGCGGGAGCCGTTTTTT
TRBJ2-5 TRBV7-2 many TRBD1 CASSFGTGVRETQYF TGTGCCAGCAGCTTCGGGACAGGGGTTCGAGAGACCCAGTACTTC
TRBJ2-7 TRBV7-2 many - CASSLEFSSYEQYF TGTGCCAGCAGCTTAGAATTCTCGTCCTACGAGCAGTACTTC
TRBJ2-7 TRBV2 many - CASSSSGSNHYEQYF TGTGCCAGCAGTTCCTCAGGGTCAAATCACTACGAGCAGTACTTC
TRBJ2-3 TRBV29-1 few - CSLERTDTQYF TGCAGCCTTGAGCGCACAGATACGCAGTATTTT
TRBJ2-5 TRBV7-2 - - CASSPGDTFRETQYF TGTGCCAGCAGCCCGGGGGATACTTTCCGGGAGACCCAGTACTTC
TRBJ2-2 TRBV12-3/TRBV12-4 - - CASSLVINGELFF TGTGCCAGCAGTTTGGTGATCAACGGGGAGCTGTTTTTT
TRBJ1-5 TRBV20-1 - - CSAQPRGRGQPQHF TGCAGTGCCCAACCAAGGGGGAGGGGTCAGCCCCAGCATTTT
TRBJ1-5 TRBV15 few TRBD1 CATSRGGDSRYNQPQHF TGTGCCACCAGCAGAGGTGGGGACAGCCGATACAATCAGCCCCAGCATTTT
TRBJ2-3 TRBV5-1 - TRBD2 CARSPELAGGTDTQYF TGCGCCCGCAGCCCGGAACTAGCGGGGGGCACGGATACGCAGTATTTT
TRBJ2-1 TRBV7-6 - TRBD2 CASSFSSGGAPNEQFF TGTGCCAGCAGCTTTTCTAGCGGGGGGGCCCCCAATGAGCAGTTCTTC
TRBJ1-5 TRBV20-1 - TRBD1 CSVAGQGLGSNQPQHF TGCAGTGTTGCGGGACAGGGCCTTGGTAGCAATCAGCCCCAGCATTTT
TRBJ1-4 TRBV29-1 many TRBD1 CSVERDSNEKLFF TGCAGCGTTGAACGGGACAGCAATGAAAAACTGTTTTTT
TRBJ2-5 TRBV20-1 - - CSARDHLAQETQYF TGCAGTGCTAGAGATCACCTAGCCCAAGAGACCCAGTACTTC
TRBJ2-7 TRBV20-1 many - CSARTGQIFDEQYF TGCAGTGCTAGAACCGGACAGATTTTCGACGAGCAGTACTTC